These 9 T cell receptor beta chains share one sample of origin, sequenced in a study of technical replicates of blood from several donors. Repertoires were generated with immunoSEQ multiplex PCR, while TCRdb's copy carries only in-frame clones and drops some. This sample carries under 85,000 clones, about 91% of them seen once, and the ten largest clones take 0.3% to 0.5%. Sequencing was performed on T cells isolated from PBMCs. These receptors all stem from a human donor in good health. Some clones in this sample may be carry-over from other donors' samples.

The rearrangement links TRBV4-1 to TRBJ1-3; 8 nucleotides line up with TRBD1. Germline lookup yields CDR1 MGHRA and CDR2 YSYEKL. The ends lost 2 bases at V and 0 bases at J; junction bases unmatched: 3. This CDR3 contains 16 residues. In nucleotides, the CDR3 is TGCGCCAGCAGCCAACTTACAGGGGGCTCTGGAAACACCATATATTTT. Its protein product is CASSQLTGGSGNTIYF.

V is TRBV6-1 and J is TRBJ1-1, with D possibly matching TRBD1 (6 bases). V was pared by 5 bases and J by 2 bases, with 12 bases between. The CDR3 consists of 14 residues. In germline, CDR1 is MNHNS, CDR2 SASEGT. CDR3 sequence: CASSSQGRNTEAFF. The CDR3 region has the DNA TGTGCCAGCAGTTCACAGGGTCGAAACACTGAAGCTTTCTTT.

This clone came up once. The chain links TRBV10-3 to TRBJ2-1, with TRBD1 matching 9 bases. V shed 5 bases, J shed 5 bases, and the junction held 7 bases outside the gene matches. Germline CDR1 is ENHRY and CDR2 is SYGVKD. This CDR3 has 15 residues. CDR3 in DNA: TGTGCCATCAGTAATCCGGGACAGGGCGACAATGAGCAGTTCTTC. Translated, it gives CAISNPGQGDNEQFF.

The rearrangement uses TRBV30 and TRBJ2-7; 7 nucleotides line up with TRBD1. This CDR3 comprises 12 residues. The V and J ends lost 7 bases and 2 bases, in that order; junction bases with no gene match: 5. The V gene's germline CDR1 is GTSNPN and CDR2 SVGIG (reference sequence). The CDR3 coding sequence is TGTGCCTTACAGGGGAAACCCTACGAGCAGTACTTC. Residues: CALQGKPYEQYF.

The chain couples TRBV30 to TRBJ2-1; D is uncertain. Germline CDR1 reads GTSNPN; CDR2 reads SVGIG (reference sequence). CDR3 length: 15 amino acids. V was trimmed by 1 base and J by 2 bases, leaving 12 bases between them. The CDR3 DNA sequence: TGTGCCTGGAGTGACCTCGGTATAACCTACAATGAGCAGTTCTTC. Its protein is CAWSDLGITYNEQFF.

The genes are TRBV5-6 and TRBJ2-7; D ambiguous. The V gene lost 1 base and the J gene lost 3 bases, with 5 bases spanning the gap. The CDR3 contains 12 residues. CDR1 and CDR2 (germline): SGHDT, YYEEEE. The CDR3 DNA reads TGTGCCAGCAGCTTGACAGTCTACGAGCAGTACTTC. Protein: CASSLTVYEQYF.

V gene TRBV30 combines with J gene TRBJ1-5, with a weak D call TRBD1 (5 bases). The CDR3 totals 12 residues. V lost 6 bases, J lost 8 bases, and 14 bases lay in between. Looked up from germline, CDR1 is GTSNPN and CDR2 is SVGIG (reference sequence). The CDR3 coding sequence is TGTGCCTGTTCACAGGAAAGAGAGCCCCAGCATTTT. As protein: CACSQEREPQHF. Complete variable domain (other parts from reference TRBV30 and TRBJ1-5): SQTIHQWPATLVQPVGSPLSLECTVEGTSNPNLYWYRQAAGRGLQLLFYSVGIGQISSEVPQNLSASRPQDRQFILSSKKLLLSDSGFYLCACSQEREPQHFGDGTRLSIL.

The chain is built from TRBV19 and TRBJ1-3; tentatively, D is TRBD1 (6 bases). The germline gives CDR1 LNHDA, CDR2 SQIVND (reference sequence). Trimming took 3 bases from V and 10 from J, leaving 13 bases between them. CDR3 length: 13 amino acids. Here the CDR3 reads CASSMRTALTIYF. The CDR3 nucleotides read TGTGCCAGTAGTATGCGGACAGCCCTTACCATATATTTT.

The rearrangement uses TRBV29-1 and TRBJ2-7, with 7 bases identical to TRBD2. CDR3 length equals 10 residues. CDR1 is SQVTM, CDR2 ANQGSEA, per germline. V lost 6 bases and J lost 9; bases outside the gene matches: 5. This chain's CDR3 is CSVGSGGQYF. The CDR3 DNA is TGCAGCGTCGGATCGGGGGGGCAGTACTTC.